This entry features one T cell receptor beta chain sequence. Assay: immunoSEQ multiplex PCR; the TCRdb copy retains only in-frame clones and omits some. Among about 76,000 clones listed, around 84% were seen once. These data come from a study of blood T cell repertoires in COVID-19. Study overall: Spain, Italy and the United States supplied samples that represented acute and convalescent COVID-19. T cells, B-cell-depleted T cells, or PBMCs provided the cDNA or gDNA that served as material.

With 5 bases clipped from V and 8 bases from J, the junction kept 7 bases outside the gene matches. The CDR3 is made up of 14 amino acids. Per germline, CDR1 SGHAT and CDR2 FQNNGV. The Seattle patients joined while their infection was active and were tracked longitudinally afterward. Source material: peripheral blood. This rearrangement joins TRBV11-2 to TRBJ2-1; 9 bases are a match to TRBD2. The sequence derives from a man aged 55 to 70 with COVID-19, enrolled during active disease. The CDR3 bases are TGTGCCAGCAGCCCGTCTAGGACTAGCGATGAGCAGTTCTTC. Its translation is CASSPSRTSDEQFF. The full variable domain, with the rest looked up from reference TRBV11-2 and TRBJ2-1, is EAGVAQSPRYKIIEKRQSVAFWCNPISGHATLYWYQQILGQGPKLLIQFQNNGVVDDSQLPKDRFSAERLKGVDSTLKIQPAKLEDSAVYLCASSPSRTSDEQFFGPGTRLTVL.